The 27 T cell receptor beta chains presented below share a single source sample, sequenced in a study of shared clonotypes between healthy human individuals. Sequenced by immunoSEQ multiplex PCR; TCRdb stores in-frame clones only, minus some. Of 450,000 to 500,000 clones in the sample, 65% to 85% were seen once. The sample consisted of PBMCs. Every receptor here comes from a woman aged 40 to 50 in good health. Some clones in this sample may be carry-over from other donors' samples.

On this clone itself: Given a far larger clone just one base away, this is likely a sequencing read error. This sequence joins TRBV29-1 and TRBJ1-2; D call uncertain. The CDR3 is made up of 11 amino acids. CDR1 is SQVTM and CDR2 is ANQGSEA in the germline V gene. The V gene lost 4 bases and the J gene lost 6 bases, with 9 bases spanning the gap. The CDR3 bases are TGCAGCGTTGTAGGACGCCATGGCTACACCTTC. Its translation: CSVVGRHGYTF.

This clone was seen ten or more times. The V gene is TRBV6-4, the J gene TRBJ2-3, with 7 bases aligning to TRBD2. The CDR3 has 17 amino acids. The V gene end was trimmed by 5 bases and the J gene end by 0 bases; junction bases not matched to a gene: 11. Germline V gene sequence: CDR1 MRHNA, CDR2 SNTAGT. The CDR3 nucleotides read TGTGCCAGCAGTAGAGAAGGGCCTAGCGGAAGCACAGATACGCAGTATTTT. It translates to CASSREGPSGSTDTQYF.

Of note for this clone: A far more abundant clone sits one base away, making this likely a read error. The gene calls are TRBV28 and TRBJ2-5; 12 bases match TRBD2. The assigned J gene may be wrong: the sequence end matches TRBJ2-7 better. This CDR3 region has 15 residues. Germline V gene sequence: CDR1 MDHEN, CDR2 SYDVKM. The CDR3 DNA follows: TGTGCCACCATGGTGACTAGCGGGAGTCTCCACGAGCAGTACTTC. Translating it yields CATMVTSGSLHEQYF.

The chain links TRBV28 to TRBJ2-1; weak D call: TRBD2 (6 bases). The V end lost 7 bases, the J end lost 8 bases, and 9 bases lay between the germline ends. The CDR3 has 11 residues. Germline lookup yields CDR1 MDHEN and CDR2 SYDVKM. The CDR3 DNA is TGTGCCAGCACTCGGGACTATGAGCAGTTCTTC. Protein: CASTRDYEQFF.

This rearrangement joins TRBV7-9 to TRBJ1-2, with D unresolved. CDR1 is SEHNR and CDR2 is FQNEAQ in the germline V gene (reference sequence). Trimming took off 4 bases at V and 5 bases at J, with 14 bases between the two ends. CDR3 length equals 14 residues. This chain's CDR3 is CASSSGGSPYGYTF. CDR3 in DNA: TGTGCCAGCAGCTCAGGAGGGTCTCCATATGGCTACACCTTC.

Of note for this clone: Given a far larger clone just one base away, this is likely a sequencing read error. V is TRBV28 and J is TRBJ2-2; maybe TRBD2 (6 bases). The CDR3 is 15 residues long. The germline V and J ends were trimmed by 4 bases and 1 base, with 10 bases remaining between them. Per germline, CDR1 MDHEN and CDR2 SYDVKM. CDR3 coding DNA: TGTGCCAGCAGTTCCCTCGGGGGGAACACCGGGGAGCTGTTTTTT. Protein product: CASSSLGGNTGELFF.

The rearrangement links TRBV29-1 to TRBJ1-4; a possible D gene is TRBD1 (6 bases). This CDR3 comprises 13 residues. Trimming removed 7 bases from V and 8 bases from J, with 17 bases in between. CDR1 is SQVTM, CDR2 ANQGSEA, per germline. This chain's CDR3 is CSAEEQGGEKLFF. CDR3 DNA sequence: TGCAGCGCCGAGGAACAGGGAGGCGAAAAACTGTTTTTT.

The gene calls are TRBV19 and TRBJ1-5; unclear D gene. Germline V CDR1 and CDR2: LNHDA, SQIVND (reference sequence). V lost 4 bases and J 9 bases, leaving 10 bases between the germline ends. The CDR3 loop spans 12 amino acids. The CDR3 DNA sequence: TGTGCCAGTAGTACCGGCGCGGGGCCCCAGCATTTT. This sequence encodes CASSTGAGPQHF. Variable domain in full (rest from reference TRBV19 and TRBJ1-5): DGGITQSPKYLFRKEGQNVTLSCEQNLNHDAMYWYRQDPGQGLRLIYYSQIVNDFQKGDIAEGYSVSREKKESFPLTVTSAQKNPTAFYLCASSTGAGPQHFGDGTRLSIL.

As for this clone: Germline is not matched at one junction end, which may reflect a read error. CDR3 coding DNA: TGTGCCAGCAGCCAAGGGGACAGCTTGAACACTGAAGCTTTCTTT. Protein product: CASSQGDSLNTEAFF. The V and J genes are TRBV4-1 and TRBJ1-1, with 7 bases that match TRBD1. The CDR3 length is 15 residues. Germline V gene sequence: CDR1 MGHRA, CDR2 YSYEKL.

This chain links TRBV4-1 with TRBJ1-4; D remains unclear. Germline CDR1 MGHRA, CDR2 YSYEKL. V was trimmed by 1 base and J by 5 bases, leaving 8 bases between them. The CDR3 has 14 residues. The CDR3 DNA follows: TGCGCCAGCAGCCAAGTGGAGCTAAATGAAAAACTGTTTTTT. It yields the protein CASSQVELNEKLFF.

With respect to this clone: A far larger clone is only one base removed, so a read error is likely. The genes are TRBV4-2 and TRBJ2-5; D may be TRBD2 (6 bases). The V gene lost 0 bases and the J gene lost 2 bases, with 16 bases spanning the gap. The CDR3 is 17 residues long. The germline gives CDR1 LGHNA, CDR2 YNFKEQ. This CDR3 reads CASSQDGPSVAQETQYF. CDR3 bases: TGTGCCAGCAGCCAAGATGGACCTAGCGTGGCTCAAGAGACCCAGTACTTC.

The CDR3 protein is CASSLMGGVLNEQFF. The CDR3, as DNA: TGCGCCAGCAGCTTGATGGGAGGGGTTTTGAATGAGCAGTTCTTC. The V call is TRBV5-1, the J call TRBJ2-1, with TRBD2 matching 7 bases. Per germline, CDR1 SGHRS and CDR2 YFSETQ. The junction had 8 bases not matched to a gene; V was cut back by 1 base and J by 7 bases. The CDR3 extends over 15 amino acids.

Many counts were recorded for this clone. The chain recombines TRBV5-1 with TRBJ2-2, with D maybe TRBD2 (5 bases). V gave up 2 bases and J gave up 5 bases, with 13 bases separating them. The CDR3 contains 15 residues. CDR1 and CDR2 (germline): SGHRS, YFSETQ. The DNA of the CDR3 is TGCGCCAGCAGCTTAAGGACTGGAATGACCGGGGAGCTGTTTTTT. Translation gives CASSLRTGMTGELFF. Filled out from reference TRBV5-1 and TRBJ2-2, the complete variable domain reads KAGVTQTPRYLIKTRGQQVTLSCSPISGHRSVSWYQQTPGQGLQFLFEYFSETQRNKGNFPGRFSGRQFSNSRSEMNVSTLELGDSALYLCASSLRTGMTGELFFGEGSRLTVL.

The chain recombines TRBV5-1 with TRBJ2-7; D may be TRBD1 (6 bases). V lost 0 bases, J lost 0 bases, and 10 bases lay in between. The CDR3 totals 15 residues. Germline V gives CDR1 SGHRS, CDR2 YFSETQ. This chain's CDR3 is CASSLGAGDSYEQYF. As DNA, the CDR3 is TGCGCCAGCAGCTTGGGGGCAGGGGACTCCTACGAGCAGTACTTC. The variable domain in full, completed from reference TRBV5-1 and TRBJ2-7, reads KAGVTQTPRYLIKTRGQQVTLSCSPISGHRSVSWYQQTPGQGLQFLFEYFSETQRNKGNFPGRFSGRQFSNSRSEMNVSTLELGDSALYLCASSLGAGDSYEQYFGPGTRLTVT.

The chain is built from TRBV30 and TRBJ1-1; no firm D call. Trimming stripped 5 bases from V and 1 base from J, with 14 bases between. The CDR3 extends over 14 amino acids. Germline lookup yields CDR1 GTSNPN and CDR2 SVGIG (reference sequence). The CDR3 here is CAWVHPVGNTEAFF. The CDR3 nucleotides are TGTGCCTGGGTACACCCTGTGGGGAACACTGAAGCTTTCTTT. Combining the CDR3 with reference TRBV30 and TRBJ1-1 gives the whole variable domain SQTIHQWPATLVQPVGSPLSLECTVEGTSNPNLYWYRQAAGRGLQLLFYSVGIGQISSEVPQNLSASRPQDRQFILSSKKLLLSDSGFYLCAWVHPVGNTEAFFGQGTRLTVV.

V and J are TRBV7-3 and TRBJ2-7, with 7 bases aligning to TRBD1. Germline values: CDR1 SGHTA, CDR2 FQGTGA. With 5 bases clipped from V and 6 bases from J, the junction kept 10 bases outside the gene matches. The CDR3 has 14 amino acids. The CDR3 spells CASSPGPRQGEQYF. In DNA form, the CDR3 reads TGTGCCAGCAGCCCGGGGCCCCGACAGGGCGAGCAGTACTTC. Combining the CDR3 with reference TRBV7-3 and TRBJ2-7 gives the whole variable domain GAGVSQTPSNKVTEKGKYVELRCDPISGHTALYWYRQSLGQGPEFLIYFQGTGAADDSGLPNDRFFAVRPEGSVSTLKIQRTERGDSAVYLCASSPGPRQGEQYFGPGTRLTVT.

The J gene is TRBJ1-5, the V gene TRBV6-6; possible D gene TRBD1, 5 bases. Germline V gene data show CDR1 as MNHNY and CDR2 as SVGAGI (reference sequence). This CDR3 region has 13 residues. The ends were cut back, 2 bases at V and 6 bases at J, with 8 bases in the middle. The DNA for the CDR3 is TGTGCCAGCAGTTACGGGGCTCGTCAGCCCCAGCATTTT. Translation: CASSYGARQPQHF.

The rearrangement links TRBV15 to TRBJ1-5; the D gene is possibly TRBD1 (6 bases). From germline, CDR1 is LNHNV and CDR2 YYDKDF (reference sequence). V lost 4 bases, J lost 5 bases, and 12 bases lay in between. The CDR3 totals 14 residues. The CDR3 nucleotides are TGTGCCACCAGCACTCGACAGGTCCATCAGCCCCAGCATTTT. The encoded protein is CATSTRQVHQPQHF.

As concerns this clone: This CDR3 is also generated by other DNA sequences in the sample. The chain employs TRBV5-1 and TRBJ2-2, with no clear D. V was cut by 4 bases and J by 5 bases, with 9 bases left in between. Germline assignment: CDR1 SGHRS and CDR2 YFSETQ. The CDR3 runs to 13 residues. CDR3 loop: CASSPEGTGELFF. The CDR3 bases are TGCGCCAGCAGCCCCGAAGGGACCGGGGAGCTGTTTTTT.

The gene calls are TRBV15 and TRBJ2-2; D gene uncertain. Germline V CDR1 and CDR2: LNHNV, YYDKDF (reference sequence). V shed 6 bases and J shed 6 bases, with 5 bases lying between them. This CDR3 comprises 11 residues. The chain's CDR3 is CATRGSGELFF. CDR3 coding DNA: TGTGCCACCAGGGGTTCCGGGGAGCTGTTTTTT.

The CDR3 region is CASSGHPTRNSFF. Here the CDR3 DNA reads TGTGCCAGCAGCGGACACCCCACTCGAAATTCCTTCTTC. The chain uses TRBV28 and TRBJ2-1, with D possibly TRBD1 on 5 matching bases. The ends were cut back, 6 bases at V and 16 bases at J, with 22 bases in the middle. The CDR3 spans 13 residues. The germline V gene has CDR1 MDHEN and CDR2 SYDVKM.

The chain recombines TRBV14 with TRBJ2-7, with 10 bases aligning to TRBD2. Trimming took 3 bases from V and 2 from J; bases not matched to a gene: 4. The germline gives CDR1 SGHDN, CDR2 FVKESK. The CDR3 contains 15 residues. The CDR3 DNA sequence: TGTGCCAGCAGCCAGTTAGCGGGAGGACCCTACGAGCAGTACTTC. This gives the protein CASSQLAGGPYEQYF.

The CDR3 loop is CASSLDPGSNEKLFF. The CDR3 coding sequence is TGTGCCAGCAGCTTAGACCCCGGCAGTAATGAAAAACTGTTTTTT. V gene TRBV5-4 combines with J gene TRBJ1-4; D gene uncertain. CDR3 length: 15 amino acids. The germline gives CDR1 SGHNT, CDR2 YYREEE (reference sequence). V lost 2 bases and J lost 4, with 12 bases in between.

The chain links TRBV19 to TRBJ2-2, with D possibly TRBD1 on 6 matching bases. The CDR3 is made up of 16 amino acids. Trimming left V 5 bases short and J 4 bases short, with 17 bases between. The germline gives CDR1 LNHDA, CDR2 SQIVND (reference sequence). DNA for the CDR3: TGTGCCAGTAGTGATACACGAGACAGGCCCACCGGGGAGCTGTTTTTT. Translating it yields CASSDTRDRPTGELFF.

The chain carries TRBV21-1 and TRBJ2-7. TRBV21-1 is a pseudogene segment. The CDR3 totals 16 residues. CDR3 in DNA: TGTGCCAGCAGAGCCGATAGGACCCTGGAACGATCTCCGCAGTACTTC. This encodes CASRADRTLERSPQYF.

The chain has TRBV4-2 and TRBJ1-3, with D possibly matching TRBD1 (5 bases). V lost 0 bases and J 0 bases, leaving 12 bases between the germline ends. Germline V CDR1 and CDR2: LGHNA, YNFKEQ. The CDR3 consists of 17 residues. In DNA form, the CDR3 reads TGTGCCAGCAGCCAAGATTGGGGGGATCCCTCTGGAAACACCATATATTTT. Its protein product is CASSQDWGDPSGNTIYF.

This chain connects TRBV18 to TRBJ2-1; 10 nucleotides align to TRBD2. The V gene's germline CDR1 is KGHSH and CDR2 LQKENI. The trim removed 3 bases at V and 6 bases at J, leaving 8 bases unmatched. This CDR3 is 16 amino acids long. The DNA for the CDR3 is TGTGCCAGCTCACCGGCTAGCGGGAGAGAGGGCAATGAGCAGTTCTTC. Encoded protein: CASSPASGREGNEQFF. Variable domain in full (rest from reference TRBV18 and TRBJ2-1): NAGVMQNPRHLVRRRGQEARLRCSPMKGHSHVYWYRQLPEEGLKFMVYLQKENIIDESGMPKERFSAEFPKEGPSILRIQQVVRGDSAAYFCASSPASGREGNEQFFGPGTRLTVL.